This TCR beta chain was recovered during a study of response to subunit inactivated influenza vaccine. At least ten counts were recorded for this clonotype. Each CDR3 protein is one row after TCRdb ran MiXCR on the RT-PCR reads. This repertoire shows roughly 700,000 distinct CDR3 sequences, approximately 15% found once; its top ten account for 5.5% to 8%. This TCR was sampled from a man in his fifties who received an inactivated influenza vaccine. This material consisted of PBMCs from blood, taken approximately 15 days before vaccination.

CDR3 residues: CASSKGEGGNCYEQYF. CDR3 in DNA: TGTGCCAGCAGCAAAGGTGAGGGAGGTAATTGCTACGAGCAGTACTTC. The chain recombines TRBV21-1 with TRBJ2-7; the tabulated D call, TRBD2, remains unverified against the DNA. TRBV21-1 is termed a pseudogene. This CDR3 is 16 amino acids long.